These 14 T cell receptor beta chains originate from one sample sequenced in a study of T cell repertoires in cytomegalovirus infection. TCRdb recomputed calls from the reads with MiXCR, one row per CDR3 protein. The sample lists roughly 990,000 distinct CDR3 sequences; approximately 31% were seen once. Their recognized antigens are unknown. The sample consisted of cultured CD8+ T cells from PBMCs, taken from culture after CMV antigen stimulation. Receptors were obtained from a human donor in good health (CMV status not recorded). Some clones in this sample may be carry-over from other donors' samples.

There are many counts of this clonotype. V and J are TRBV11-2 and TRBJ1-1; TRBD1 matches 7 bases. The length of the CDR3 is 15 residues. The V and J ends lost 6 bases and 5 bases, in that order; junction bases with no gene match: 12. CDR1 and CDR2 (germline): SGHAT, FQNNGV. DNA for the CDR3: TGTGCCAGCAGAGAGGGGAGGGGGCGCGGGACTGAAGCTTTCTTT. Amino acids: CASREGRGRGTEAFF. Drawing the rest from reference TRBV11-2 and TRBJ1-1, the complete variable domain is EAGVAQSPRYKIIEKRQSVAFWCNPISGHATLYWYQQILGQGPKLLIQFQNNGVVDDSQLPKDRFSAERLKGVDSTLKIQPAKLEDSAVYLCASREGRGRGTEAFFGQGTRLTVV.

Written as DNA, the CDR3 is TGTGCTAGTGGCCATGAAACTGAAGCTTTCTTT. Protein: CASGHETEAFF. V usage is TRBV12-5 and J usage is TRBJ1-1; D not certain. The CDR3 sequence is 11 residues long. Trimming cost V 6 bases and J 5 bases, with 7 bases left between them. Germline V gene sequence: CDR1 LGHNT, CDR2 FRNRAP. Supplemented by reference TRBV12-5 and TRBJ1-1, the full variable domain reads DARVTQTPRHKVTEMGQEVTMRCQPILGHNTVFWYRQTMMQGLELLAYFRNRAPLDDSGMPKDRFSAEMPDATLATLKIQPSEPRDSAVYFCASGHETEAFFGQGTRLTVV.

The J gene is TRBJ2-6, the V gene TRBV18; weak D call: TRBD2 (5 bases). Germline CDR1 and CDR2: KGHSH and LQKENI. This CDR3 is built from 17 residues. V lost 11 bases to trimming and J lost 1 base, with 21 bases between them. The CDR3 nucleotides read TGTGCCGCACTCGAGAGGGTCGCGAATTCTGGGGCCAACGTCCTGACTTTC. Translation: CAALERVANSGANVLTF.

The chain couples TRBV2 to TRBJ2-6, with TRBD1 identical over 9 bases. The length of the CDR3 is 15 residues. CDR1 is SNHLY and CDR2 is FYNNEI in the germline V gene. The V gene end was trimmed by 10 bases and the J gene end by 0 bases; junction bases not matched to a gene: 4. CDR3 DNA: TGTGCCATCGGGGACAGGGACTCTGGGGCCAACGTCCTGACTTTC. Amino acids: CAIGDRDSGANVLTF.

This chain uses TRBV27 with TRBJ2-7; tentatively, D is TRBD1 (6 bases). The CDR3 is 13 amino acids. Germline V gene lookup returns CDR1 MNHEY and CDR2 SMNVEV (reference sequence). CDR3 sequence reads: CASRPGHLYELYV. In DNA form, the CDR3 reads TGTGCCAGCAGACCGGGACACCTCTACGAGCTGTACGTC.

This clonotype was observed a single time. Being one base from a much bigger clone, this may be a read error. The rearrangement uses TRBV7-6 and TRBJ2-3; the D is unclear. From germline, CDR1 is SGHVS and CDR2 FNYEAQ. The CDR3 covers 12 residues. In DNA form, the CDR3 reads TGTGTCAGCAGCTTTGGGATTGATACGCAGTATTTT. It translates to CVSSFGIDTQYF. Full variable domain (missing parts from reference TRBV7-6 and TRBJ2-3): GAGVSQSPRYKVTKRGQDVALRCDPISGHVSLYWYRQALGQGPEFLTYFNYEAQQDKSGLPNDRFSAERPEGSISTLTIQRTEQRDSAMYRCVSSFGIDTQYFGPGTRLTVL.

This clonotype was seen at least ten times. The chain joins TRBV12-3 or TRBV12-4 to TRBJ2-5; 13 bases align to TRBD2. This CDR3 spans 15 amino acids. Losses at the gene ends were 6 bases for V and 5 bases for J; bases not matched to a gene: 6. CDR3 sequence reads: CASRTSGGAPETQYF. CDR3 nucleotides: TGTGCCAGCAGAACTAGCGGGGGGGCCCCCGAGACCCAGTACTTC.

The chain carries TRBV6-5 and TRBJ2-3, with 8 bases lining up with TRBD1. CDR3 length: 17 residues. Per the germline V gene, CDR1 is MNHEY and CDR2 is SVGAGI. V lost 0 bases and J lost 1; bases outside the gene matches: 6. The CDR3 nucleotides read TGTGCCAGCAGTTACTCGATCGGGACAGGACGCACAGATACGCAGTATTTT. Its translation: CASSYSIGTGRTDTQYF.

V gene TRBV7-9 combines with J gene TRBJ2-1; no clear D. From germline, CDR1 is SEHNR and CDR2 FQNEAQ (reference sequence). The V gene lost 2 bases and the J gene lost 8 bases, with 10 bases spanning the gap. The CDR3 is 13 amino acids. In DNA form, the CDR3 reads TGTGCCAGCAGCTTATTCGCCCCGGATGAGCAGTTCTTC. It codes for CASSLFAPDEQFF.

This clonotype was seen more than once but under ten times. The chain carries TRBV6-1 and TRBJ2-2, with D possibly being TRBD1 (6 bases). V was shortened by 6 bases and J by 0 bases, with 17 bases between the two germline ends. The germline CDR1 and CDR2 sequences are MNHNS and SASEGT. The CDR3 is 17 residues long. The DNA of the CDR3 is TGTGCCAGCAGGGGACCCAGGACAGCGACGAACACCGGGGAGCTGTTTTTT. Translation gives CASRGPRTATNTGELFF.

V gene TRBV10-3 combines with J gene TRBJ2-7, with a tentative D call TRBD1 (5 bases). With 2 bases removed from V and 7 bases from J, the gap between germline ends came to 6 bases. The length of the CDR3 is 11 residues. The germline CDR1 and CDR2 sequences are ENHRY and SYGVKD. The CDR3 DNA is TGTGCCATCAGTGAGAGGGGTGAGCAGTACTTC. Its translation is CAISERGEQYF.

The sample holds many counts of this clonotype. The chain uses TRBV19 and TRBJ2-1; TRBD1 or TRBD2 may be the D gene (5 bases each). The germline CDR1 and CDR2 sequences are LNHDA and SQIVND (reference sequence). Trimming took 3 bases from V and 9 from J, leaving 15 bases between them. CDR3 length equals 14 residues. The CDR3 reads CASSMLRDLPEQFF. CDR3 DNA: TGTGCCAGTAGTATGCTCCGGGACCTACCTGAGCAGTTCTTC.

This clonotype was seen a few times. The chain has TRBV29-1 and TRBJ2-5; 11 bases agree with TRBD1. The CDR3 is 15 residues long. Germline loops: CDR1 SQVTM, CDR2 ANQGSEA. V lost 2 bases, J lost 1 base, and 3 bases stayed unmatched. The CDR3 protein is CSVERTGGLQETQYF. CDR3 sequence (DNA): TGCAGCGTTGAAAGGACAGGGGGCCTCCAAGAGACCCAGTACTTC. The whole variable domain, remainder taken from reference TRBV29-1 and TRBJ2-5, is SAVISQKPSRDICQRGTSLTIQCQVDSQVTMMFWYRQQPGQSLTLIATANQGSEATYESGFVIDKFPISRPNLTFSTLTVSNMSPEDSSIYLCSVERTGGLQETQYFGPGTRLLVL.

The chain uses TRBV4-3 and TRBJ2-1, with 7 bases that match TRBD2. The CDR3 extends over 16 amino acids. With V trimmed by 0 bases and J by 3 bases, 5 bases remained unmatched. CDR1 and CDR2 (germline): LGHNA, YSLEER. The CDR3 sequence is CASSQDRDYFYNEQFF. CDR3 sequence (DNA): TGCGCCAGCAGCCAAGATCGGGACTACTTCTACAATGAGCAGTTCTTC.